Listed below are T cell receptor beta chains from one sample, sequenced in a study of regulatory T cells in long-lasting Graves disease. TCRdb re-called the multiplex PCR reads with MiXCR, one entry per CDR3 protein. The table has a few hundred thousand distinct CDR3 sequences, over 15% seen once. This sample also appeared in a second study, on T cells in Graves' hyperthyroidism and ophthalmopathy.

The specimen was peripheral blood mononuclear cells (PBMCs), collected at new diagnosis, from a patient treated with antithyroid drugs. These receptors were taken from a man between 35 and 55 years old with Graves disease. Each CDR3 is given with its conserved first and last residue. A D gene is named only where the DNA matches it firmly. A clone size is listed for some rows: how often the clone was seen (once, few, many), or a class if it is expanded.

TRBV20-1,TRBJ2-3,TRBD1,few,CSAHRGPITDTQYF,TGCAGTGCCCACAGGGGGCCAATCACAGATACGCAGTATTTT
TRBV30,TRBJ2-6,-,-,CAWSVGGTPYSGANVLTF,TGTGCCTGGAGTGTAGGGGGGACCCCCTACTCTGGGGCCAACGTCCTGACTTTC
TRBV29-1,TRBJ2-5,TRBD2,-,CSVALRTSGGQETQYF,TGCAGCGTTGCCCTTCGGACTAGCGGGGGCCAAGAGACCCAGTACTTC
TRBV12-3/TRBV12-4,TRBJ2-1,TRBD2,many,CASTRESGGYNEQFF,TGTGCCAGCACCAGAGAGTCCGGGGGGTACAATGAGCAGTTCTTC
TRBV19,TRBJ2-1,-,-,CASSMSRGWSYNEQFF,TGTGCCAGTAGTATGTCCCGGGGTTGGTCCTACAATGAGCAGTTCTTC
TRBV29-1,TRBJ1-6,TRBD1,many,CSVAGTANSPLHF,TGCAGCGTTGCAGGGACAGCAAATTCACCCCTCCACTTT
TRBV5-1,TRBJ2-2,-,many,CASSRIGYGGELFF,TGCGCCAGCAGCCGTATAGGGTATGGCGGGGAGCTGTTTTTT
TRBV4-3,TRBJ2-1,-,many,CASSQDSSSYNEQFF,TGCGCCAGCAGCCAAGATTCTAGCTCCTACAATGAGCAGTTCTTC
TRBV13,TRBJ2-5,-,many,CASRRREWQETQYF,TGTGCCAGCAGAAGGAGGGAGTGGCAAGAGACCCAGTACTTC
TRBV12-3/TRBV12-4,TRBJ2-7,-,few,CASSPERVHEQYF,TGTGCCAGCAGCCCAGAGAGGGTCCACGAGCAGTACTTC
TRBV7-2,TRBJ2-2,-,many,CASSLEGHGELFF,TGTGCCAGCAGCTTAGAAGGGCACGGGGAGCTGTTTTTT
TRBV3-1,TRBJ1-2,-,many,CASSLDRFYGYTF,TGTGCCAGCAGCCTTGACAGGTTCTATGGCTACACCTTC
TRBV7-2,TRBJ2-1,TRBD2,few,CASSYRRTSGGDNEQFF,TGTGCCAGCAGCTATCGCCGGACTAGCGGGGGAGACAATGAGCAGTTCTTC
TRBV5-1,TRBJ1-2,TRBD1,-,CASSRTGGNGYTF,TGCGCCAGCAGCCGGACAGGGGGGAATGGCTACACCTTC
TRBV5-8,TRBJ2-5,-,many,CASSLGLRLETQYF,TGTGCCAGCAGCTTGGGCCTTAGGTTAGAGACCCAGTACTTC
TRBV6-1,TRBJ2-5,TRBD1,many,CASRLNQGAPVETQYF,TGTGCCAGCAGATTGAACCAGGGGGCGCCGGTAGAGACCCAGTACTTC
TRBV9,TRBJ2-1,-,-,CASSVGTPRGVSYNEQFF,TGTGCCAGCAGCGTAGGCACCCCCAGGGGGGTTTCCTACAATGAGCAGTTCTTC
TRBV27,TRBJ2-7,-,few,CASSLWGGMEVEQYF,TGTGCCAGCAGTTTATGGGGTGGTATGGAAGTCGAGCAGTACTTC
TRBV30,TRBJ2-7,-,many,CAWSAVYEQYF,TGTGCCTGGAGTGCAGTCTACGAGCAGTACTTC
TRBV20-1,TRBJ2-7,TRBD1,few,CSARERDRDPGLRYEQYF,TGCAGTGCTAGAGAGCGGGACAGGGATCCGGGACTAAGGTACGAGCAGTACTTC
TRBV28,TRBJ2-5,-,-,CASGLGQETQYF,TGTGCCAGCGGGCTAGGACAAGAGACCCAGTACTTC
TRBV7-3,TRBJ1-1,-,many,CASSLKGTTEAFF,TGTGCCAGCAGCTTAAAGGGGACCACTGAAGCTTTCTTT
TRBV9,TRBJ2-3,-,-,CASSVNHDPRTDTQYF,TGTGCCAGCAGCGTAAACCACGACCCCCGCACAGATACGCAGTATTTT
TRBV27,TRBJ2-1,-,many,CASSDSLSYNEQFF,TGTGCCAGCAGTGACAGCCTTTCCTACAATGAGCAGTTCTTC
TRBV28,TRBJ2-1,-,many,CASLPLRGAHYNEQFF,TGTGCCAGCCTTCCCCTCCGGGGCGCTCACTACAATGAGCAGTTCTTC
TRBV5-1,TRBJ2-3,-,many,CASSSLDTDTQYF,TGCGCCAGCAGCTCACTGGACACAGATACGCAGTATTTT
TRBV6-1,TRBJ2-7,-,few,CASSRTAIYVYEQYF,TGTGCCAGCAGTCGGACAGCAATTTATGTCTACGAGCAGTACTTC
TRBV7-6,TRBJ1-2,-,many,CASSLPGYGYTF,TGTGCCAGCAGCTTACCGGGTTATGGCTACACCTTC